These T cell receptor beta chains were read from a single sample in a study of blood T cell repertoires in COVID-19. The method was immunoSEQ multiplex PCR; TCRdb's version includes in-frame clones alone and lacks a portion of them. The sample has over 350,000 clones, 88% seen once; the top ten hold about 1.1%. The specimen was PBMCs or T cells enriched from blood (not recorded which). These receptors were collected from a woman between 18 and 29 years old who had recovered from COVID-19. Both conserved end residues are part of each CDR3. D genes are given only for firm matches. The listing skips clone size in some rows; elsewhere it reads once, few, many or a size class.

size	D	V	length	J	DNA	CDR3
.	.	TRBV6-2/TRBV6-3	14	TRBJ2-1	TGTGCCAGCAGTGCCGAACCCGAGAGGCACGTGCAGTTCTTC	CASSAEPERHVQFF
.	.	TRBV15	15	TRBJ1-6	TGTGCCACCAGCAGAGCCAGGGAGGAAAATTCACCCCTCCACTTT	CATSRAREENSPLHF
few	TRBD1	TRBV30	14	TRBJ1-2	TGTGCCTGGAGTGTACAGGGGGCCATCTATGGCTACACCTTC	CAWSVQGAIYGYTF
.	.	TRBV27	12	TRBJ2-7	TGTGCCAGCGCCACTCCTCCCTACGAGCAGTACTTC	CASATPPYEQYF
.	.	TRBV2	12	TRBJ1-6	TGTGCCAGCAGTGAAGAGGGGCAGGCAGGGGTCTTT	CASSEEGQAGVF
.	.	TRBV5-1	14	TRBJ2-1	TGCGCCAGCAGCTTGGGACAGGAACGCAATGAGCAGTTCTTC	CASSLGQERNEQFF
.	TRBD1	TRBV10-3	15	TRBJ1-1	TGTGCCATCAGTGACCCCCCAGGGGGAAACACTGAAGCTTTCTTT	CAISDPPGGNTEAFF
.	.	TRBV7-2	15	TRBJ2-2	TGTGCCAGCAGCTTAGAGGTAGCGGCGGTAGGGGAGCTGTTTTTT	CASSLEVAAVGELFF
.	TRBD1	TRBV5-1	15	TRBJ2-4	TGCGCCAGCAGACAAGGACAGGGAATTTTCAACATTCAGTACTTC	CASRQGQGIFNIQYF
.	TRBD1	TRBV30	14	TRBJ2-2	TGTGCCTGGACCGGGACAGGGCGCACCGGGGAGCTGTTTTTT	CAWTGTGRTGELFF
.	TRBD1	TRBV29-1	10	TRBJ1-1	TGCAGCGTGACAGGGATTGAAGCTTTCTTT	CSVTGIEAFF
.	TRBD2	TRBV2	13	TRBJ2-1	TGTGCCAGCAGTGAACTAGCGGGGGGCCACTTAGTCTTC	CASSELAGGHLVF
.	.	TRBV12-3/TRBV12-4	12	TRBJ2-7	TGTGCCAGCACCACAAACCTCTACGAGCAGTACTTC	CASTTNLYEQYF
.	.	TRBV5-1	15	TRBJ2-1	TGCGCCAGCAGCTTGGCCTCCAGGGATTACAATGAGCAGTTCTTC	CASSLASRDYNEQFF
.	.	TRBV18	15	TRBJ1-1	TGTGCCAGCTCACCAGGGGGACAACAGGGCACTGAAGCTTTCTTT	CASSPGGQQGTEAFF
.	TRBD1	TRBV11-2	15	TRBJ1-3	TGTGCCAGCAGCCCCGGGACAGTGGCTGGAAACACCATATATTTT	CASSPGTVAGNTIYF
.	TRBD1	TRBV7-6	16	TRBJ2-5	TGTGCCAGCAGCGTCCCGGGACAGGGGAGACAAGAGACCCAGTACTTC	CASSVPGQGRQETQYF
once	TRBD1	TRBV7-9	18	TRBJ2-1	TGTGCCAGCAGCGCAACCCGGGACAGGGGGCCGGGCCGCGATGAGCAGTTCTTC	CASSATRDRGPGRDEQFF
.	TRBD1	TRBV9	13	TRBJ1-2	TGTGCCAGCAGCGGACAGGGCCACCAGGGCTACACCTTC	CASSGQGHQGYTF
.	TRBD1	TRBV18	15	TRBJ2-7	TGTGCCAGCTCGGGACAGGGGGCGTTAGGATACGAGCAGTACTTC	CASSGQGALGYEQYF
once	.	TRBV3-1/TRBV3-2	11	TRBJ2-7	TGTGCCAGCAGCCAGGAGGCCGAGCAGTACTTC	CASSQEAEQYF
.	TRBD2	TRBV7-2	19	TRBJ2-5	TGTGCCAGCAGCTTAGCGCTTAGACTAGCGGGGGGGCTAAAAGAGACCCAGTACTTC	CASSLALRLAGGLKETQYF
.	.	TRBV29-1	12	TRBJ2-1	TGCAGCGTCTGGATTTCGGGCAATGAGCAGTTCTTC	CSVWISGNEQFF
.	.	TRBV24-1	14	TRBJ2-3	TGTGCCACCAGTGCCCGGGATCCCACAGATACGCAGTATTTT	CATSARDPTDTQYF
.	.	TRBV9	15	TRBJ2-7	TGTGCCAGCAGCGTCTTTCTGGACAGCCCCTACGAGCAGTACTTC	CASSVFLDSPYEQYF
.	.	TRBV11-2	16	TRBJ2-3	TGTGCCAGCAGCTTAGATCTCCAGGGTCAGACAGATACGCAGTATTTT	CASSLDLQGQTDTQYF
.	.	TRBV6-1	13	TRBJ1-2	TGTGCCAGCAGTTTGGACAGCAACTATGGCTACACCTTC	CASSLDSNYGYTF
.	.	TRBV5-1	13	TRBJ1-3	TGCGCCAGCAGCTTAGGGGCTGGAAACACCATATATTTT	CASSLGAGNTIYF
.	.	TRBV12-5	14	TRBJ2-7	TGTGCTAGTGGTTTGGTGGGACTCTCCTACGAGCAGTACTTC	CASGLVGLSYEQYF
.	TRBD1	TRBV7-2	14	TRBJ2-2	TGTGCCAGCAGCCCCGGGACAGGGGCCGGGGAGCTGTTTTTT	CASSPGTGAGELFF
.	.	TRBV7-8	14	TRBJ2-7	TGTGCCAGCAGCTTTTATACAGGGTCCTACGAGCAGTACTTC	CASSFYTGSYEQYF
.	.	TRBV6-1	15	TRBJ1-1	TGTGCCAGCAGTGAAAATCAGGGAACAGGCGCTGAAGCTTTCTTT	CASSENQGTGAEAFF
.	.	TRBV10-3	13	TRBJ1-2	TGTGCCATCAGTGAGTCCGCAGGGCAAGGCTACACCTTC	CAISESAGQGYTF
.	TRBD1	TRBV28	21	TRBJ1-5	TGTGCCAGCAGAGACAGGGTGCTCTCCCATCCGCTAAGGGATAGCAATCAGCCCCAGCATTTT	CASRDRVLSHPLRDSNQPQHF
.	.	TRBV10-3	15	TRBJ1-3	TGTGCCATCTCGACGGACAGTTCAACCGGAAACACCATATATTTT	CAISTDSSTGNTIYF
once	.	TRBV5-6	13	TRBJ1-2	TGTGCCAGCACCCTTAGGGGGATTGAGGGCTACACCTTC	CASTLRGIEGYTF
.	.	TRBV7-2	12	TRBJ1-5	TGTGCCAGCAGCTTCTTAGATCAGCCCCAGCATTTT	CASSFLDQPQHF
.	.	TRBV4-1	13	TRBJ1-1	TGCGCCAGCAGCCCCGAGAGTCGTTCTGAAGCTTTCTTT	CASSPESRSEAFF
few	TRBD1	TRBV7-2	15	TRBJ1-2	TGTGCCAGCAACCCAGACAGGGGGCGCGCCTATGGCTACACCTTC	CASNPDRGRAYGYTF
.	.	TRBV7-9	13	TRBJ1-1	TGTGCCAGCAGCCTTGACAGCTACACTGAAGCTTTCTTT	CASSLDSYTEAFF
.	.	TRBV5-1	15	TRBJ1-1	TGCGCCAGCAGCTTCGACTTACCCGCCCTGCTCGAAGCTTTCTTT	CASSFDLPALLEAFF
few	.	TRBV19	16	TRBJ1-2	TGTGCCAGTAGTGACAGTGGGGCCCTGGGGTTCTATGGCTACACCTTC	CASSDSGALGFYGYTF
few	.	TRBV19	15	TRBJ1-5	TGTGCCAGTAGCCGCTCACCGGGACACGTTCAGCCCCAGCATTTT	CASSRSPGHVQPQHF
once	TRBD1	TRBV27	18	TRBJ1-1	TGTGCCAGCAGTCTAAATGGACGATCTACAGGGGGGGACACTGAAGCTTTCTTT	CASSLNGRSTGGDTEAFF
.	.	TRBV7-9	16	TRBJ1-4	TGTGCCAGCAGCTTAGACCCCAGGGTGGACGACGAAAAACTGTTTTTT	CASSLDPRVDDEKLFF
.	TRBD2	TRBV5-6	14	TRBJ2-2	TGTGCCAGCAGCTTGGCAGCGGGGGCCGGGGAGCTGTTTTTT	CASSLAAGAGELFF
once	TRBD1	TRBV4-3	16	TRBJ1-4	TGCGCCAGCAGCCCTATACGCGGGACAGAGCTTGAAAAACTGTTTTTT	CASSPIRGTELEKLFF
.	.	TRBV30	13	TRBJ1-1	TGTGCCTGGAAATCCAGAGGTTACACTGAAGCTTTCTTT	CAWKSRGYTEAFF
.	.	TRBV19	11	TRBJ1-1	TGTGCCAGTAGTTCCGACAGGCGGGCTTTCTTT	CASSSDRRAFF
.	.	TRBV29-1	14	TRBJ1-5	TGCAGCGTTGAACCAACTGCTTCCAATCAGCCCCAGCATTTT	CSVEPTASNQPQHF